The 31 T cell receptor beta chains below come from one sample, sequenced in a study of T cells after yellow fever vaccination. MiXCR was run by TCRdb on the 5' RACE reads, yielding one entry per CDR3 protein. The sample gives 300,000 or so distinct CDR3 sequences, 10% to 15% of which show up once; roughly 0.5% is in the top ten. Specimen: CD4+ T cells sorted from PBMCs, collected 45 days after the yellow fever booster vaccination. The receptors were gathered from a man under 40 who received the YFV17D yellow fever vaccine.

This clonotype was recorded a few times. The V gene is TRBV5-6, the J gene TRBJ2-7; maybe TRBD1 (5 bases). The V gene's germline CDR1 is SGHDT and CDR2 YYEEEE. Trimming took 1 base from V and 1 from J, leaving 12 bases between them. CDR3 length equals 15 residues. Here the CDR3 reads CASSLRSGPSYEQYF. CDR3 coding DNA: TGTGCCAGCAGCTTGAGGTCAGGGCCGTCCTACGAGCAGTACTTC.

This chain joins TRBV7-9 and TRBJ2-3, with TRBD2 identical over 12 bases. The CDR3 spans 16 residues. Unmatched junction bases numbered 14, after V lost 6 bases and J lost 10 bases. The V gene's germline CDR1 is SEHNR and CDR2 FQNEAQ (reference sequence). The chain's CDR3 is CASSSLTSGRTESQYF. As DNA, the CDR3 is TGTGCCAGCAGTTCTCTTACTAGCGGGAGGACCGAGTCGCAGTATTTT.

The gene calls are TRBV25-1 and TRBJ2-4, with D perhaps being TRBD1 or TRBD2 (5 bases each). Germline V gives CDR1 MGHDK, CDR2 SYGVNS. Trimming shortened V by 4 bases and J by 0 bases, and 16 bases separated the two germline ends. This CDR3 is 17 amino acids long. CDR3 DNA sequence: TGTGCCAGCAGTGGCCTCGGGGCAGTCTTAGCCAAAAACATTCAGTACTTC. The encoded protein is CASSGLGAVLAKNIQYF.

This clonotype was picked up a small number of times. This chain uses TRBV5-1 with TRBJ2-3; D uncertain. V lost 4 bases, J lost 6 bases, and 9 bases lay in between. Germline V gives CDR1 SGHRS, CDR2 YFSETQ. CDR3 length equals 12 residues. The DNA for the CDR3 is TGCGCCAGCAGCCCCCAGTTGGATACGCAGTATTTT. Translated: CASSPQLDTQYF. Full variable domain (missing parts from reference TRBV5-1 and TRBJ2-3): KAGVTQTPRYLIKTRGQQVTLSCSPISGHRSVSWYQQTPGQGLQFLFEYFSETQRNKGNFPGRFSGRQFSNSRSEMNVSTLELGDSALYLCASSPQLDTQYFGPGTRLTVL.

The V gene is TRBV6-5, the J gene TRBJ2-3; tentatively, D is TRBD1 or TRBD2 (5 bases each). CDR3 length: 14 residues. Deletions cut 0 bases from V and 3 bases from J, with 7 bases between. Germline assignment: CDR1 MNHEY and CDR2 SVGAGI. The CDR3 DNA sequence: TGTGCCAGCAGTTACTCGGGGGTTACAGATACGCAGTATTTT. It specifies CASSYSGVTDTQYF.

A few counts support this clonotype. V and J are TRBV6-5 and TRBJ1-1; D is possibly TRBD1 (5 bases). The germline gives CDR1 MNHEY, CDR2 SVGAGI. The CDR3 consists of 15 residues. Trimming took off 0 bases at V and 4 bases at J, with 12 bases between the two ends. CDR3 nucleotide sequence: TGTGCCAGCAGTTACTCATGGGGCTCCGGCACTGAAGCTTTCTTT. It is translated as CASSYSWGSGTEAFF.

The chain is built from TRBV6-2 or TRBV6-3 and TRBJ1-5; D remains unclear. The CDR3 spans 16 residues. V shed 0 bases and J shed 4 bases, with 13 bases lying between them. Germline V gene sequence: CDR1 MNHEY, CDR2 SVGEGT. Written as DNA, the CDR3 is TGTGCCAGCAGTTACTCGAGCCAGGATGGTAATCAGCCCCAGCATTTT. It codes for CASSYSSQDGNQPQHF.

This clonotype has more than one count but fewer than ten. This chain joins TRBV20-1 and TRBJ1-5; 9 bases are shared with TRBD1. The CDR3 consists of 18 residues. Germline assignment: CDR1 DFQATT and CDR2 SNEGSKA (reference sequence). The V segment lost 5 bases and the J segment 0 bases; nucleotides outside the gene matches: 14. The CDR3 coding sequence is TGCAGTGCTCCGAGACCGGGACAGGGAGCAGGTAGCAATCAGCCCCAGCATTTT. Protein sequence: CSAPRPGQGAGSNQPQHF.

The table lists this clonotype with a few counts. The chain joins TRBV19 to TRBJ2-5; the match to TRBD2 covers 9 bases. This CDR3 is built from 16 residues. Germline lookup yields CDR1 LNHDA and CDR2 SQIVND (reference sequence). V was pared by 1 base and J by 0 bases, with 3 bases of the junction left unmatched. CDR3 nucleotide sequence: TGTGCCAGTAGTATAGTGTCTAGCGGGAACCAAGAGACCCAGTACTTC. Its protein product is CASSIVSSGNQETQYF.

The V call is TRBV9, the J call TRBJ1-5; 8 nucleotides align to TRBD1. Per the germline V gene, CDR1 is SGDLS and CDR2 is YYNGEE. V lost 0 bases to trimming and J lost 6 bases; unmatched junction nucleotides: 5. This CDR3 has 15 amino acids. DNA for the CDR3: TGTGCCAGCAGCGTAGGGCAGGGGGCGGGTCAGCCCCAGCATTTT. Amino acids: CASSVGQGAGQPQHF.

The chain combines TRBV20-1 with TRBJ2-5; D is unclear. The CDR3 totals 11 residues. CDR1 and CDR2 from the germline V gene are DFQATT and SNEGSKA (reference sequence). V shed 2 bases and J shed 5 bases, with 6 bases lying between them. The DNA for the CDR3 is TGCAGTGCTAGACTACGGGAGACCCAGTACTTC. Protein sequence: CSARLRETQYF.

The CDR3 reads CATYGEKTGANVLTF. CDR3 bases: TGCGCCACCTACGGGGAGAAAACTGGGGCCAACGTCCTGACTTTC. The chain is built from TRBV5-1 and TRBJ2-6, with a weak D call TRBD2 (5 bases). Trimming shortened V by 9 bases and J by 2 bases, and 15 bases separated the two germline ends. Looked up from germline, CDR1 is SGHRS and CDR2 is YFSETQ. CDR3 length equals 15 residues.

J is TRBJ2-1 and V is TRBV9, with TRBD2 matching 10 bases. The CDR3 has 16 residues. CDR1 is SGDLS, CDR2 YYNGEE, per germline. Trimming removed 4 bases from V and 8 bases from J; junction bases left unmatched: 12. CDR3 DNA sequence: TGTGCCAGCAGCAGATCCATTGGGACTAGCGTCGATGAGCAGTTCTTC. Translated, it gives CASSRSIGTSVDEQFF.

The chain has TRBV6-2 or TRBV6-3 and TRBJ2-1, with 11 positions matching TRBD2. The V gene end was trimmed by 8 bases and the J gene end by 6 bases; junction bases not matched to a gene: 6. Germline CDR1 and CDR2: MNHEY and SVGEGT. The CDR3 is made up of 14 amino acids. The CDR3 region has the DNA TGTGCCAGCCGGTTGGGACTAGCGGTCAATGAGCAGTTCTTC. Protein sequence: CASRLGLAVNEQFF.

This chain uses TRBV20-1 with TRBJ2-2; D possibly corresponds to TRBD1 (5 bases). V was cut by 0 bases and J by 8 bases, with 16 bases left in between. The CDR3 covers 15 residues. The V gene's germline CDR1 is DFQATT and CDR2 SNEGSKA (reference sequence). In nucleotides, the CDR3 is TGCAGTGCTAGAGATTTCAAACAACAGGCAGGGGAGCTGTTTTTT. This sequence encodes CSARDFKQQAGELFF.

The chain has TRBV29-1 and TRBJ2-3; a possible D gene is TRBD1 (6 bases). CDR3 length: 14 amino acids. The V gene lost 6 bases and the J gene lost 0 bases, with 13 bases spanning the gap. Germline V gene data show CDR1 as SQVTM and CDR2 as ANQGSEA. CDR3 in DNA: TGCAGCGTGGTGGGGGCGCCTAGCACAGATACGCAGTATTTT. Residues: CSVVGAPSTDTQYF.

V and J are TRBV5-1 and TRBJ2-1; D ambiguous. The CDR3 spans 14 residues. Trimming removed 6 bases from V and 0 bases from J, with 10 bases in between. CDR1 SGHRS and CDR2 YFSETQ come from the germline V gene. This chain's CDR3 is CASKGSSSYNEQFF. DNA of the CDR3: TGCGCCAGCAAGGGATCGAGCTCCTACAATGAGCAGTTCTTC.

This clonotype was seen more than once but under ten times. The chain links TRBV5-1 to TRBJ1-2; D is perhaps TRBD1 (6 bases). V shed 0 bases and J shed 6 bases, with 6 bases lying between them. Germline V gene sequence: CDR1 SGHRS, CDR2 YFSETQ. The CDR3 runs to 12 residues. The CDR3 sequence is CASSLAGDGYTF. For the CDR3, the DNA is TGCGCCAGCAGCTTGGCAGGGGATGGCTACACCTTC.

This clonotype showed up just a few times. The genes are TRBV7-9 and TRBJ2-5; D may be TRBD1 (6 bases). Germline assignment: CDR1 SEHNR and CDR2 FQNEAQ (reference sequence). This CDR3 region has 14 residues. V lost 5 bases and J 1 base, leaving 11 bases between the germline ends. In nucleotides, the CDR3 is TGTGCCAGCAGCACCCGGGACACCCAAGAGACCCAGTACTTC. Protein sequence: CASSTRDTQETQYF.

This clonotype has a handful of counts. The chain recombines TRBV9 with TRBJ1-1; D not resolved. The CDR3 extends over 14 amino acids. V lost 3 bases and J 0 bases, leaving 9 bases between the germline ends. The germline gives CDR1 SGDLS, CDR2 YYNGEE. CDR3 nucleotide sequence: TGTGCCAGCAGCGGTACCGGGCTGAACACTGAAGCTTTCTTT. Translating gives CASSGTGLNTEAFF.

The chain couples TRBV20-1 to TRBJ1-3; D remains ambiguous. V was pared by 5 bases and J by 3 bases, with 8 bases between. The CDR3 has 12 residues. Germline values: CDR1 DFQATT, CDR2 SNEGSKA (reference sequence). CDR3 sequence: CSAWTVGNTIYF. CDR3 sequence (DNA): TGCAGTGCTTGGACGGTTGGAAACACCATATATTTT.

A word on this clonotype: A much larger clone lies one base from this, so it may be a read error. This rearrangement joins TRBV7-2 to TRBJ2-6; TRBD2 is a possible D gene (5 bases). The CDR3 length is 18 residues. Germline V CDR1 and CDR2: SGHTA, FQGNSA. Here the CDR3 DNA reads TGTGCCAGCGGCTTGGCACTCCCGGGGAGCTCTGGGGCCAACGTCCTGACTTTC. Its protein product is CASGLALPGSSGANVLTF. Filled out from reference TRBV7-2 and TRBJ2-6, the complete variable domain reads GAGVSQSPSNKVTEKGKDVELRCDPISGHTALYWYRQSLGQGLEFLIYFQGNSAPDKSGLPSDRFSAERTGGSVSTLTIQRTQQEDSAVYLCASGLALPGSSGANVLTFGAGSRLTVL.

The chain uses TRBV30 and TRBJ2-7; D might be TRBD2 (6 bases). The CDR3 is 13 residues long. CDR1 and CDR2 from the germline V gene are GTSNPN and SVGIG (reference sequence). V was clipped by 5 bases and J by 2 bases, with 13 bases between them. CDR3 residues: CAWYGGPPYEQYF. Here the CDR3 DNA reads TGTGCCTGGTACGGAGGGCCCCCCTACGAGCAGTACTTC.

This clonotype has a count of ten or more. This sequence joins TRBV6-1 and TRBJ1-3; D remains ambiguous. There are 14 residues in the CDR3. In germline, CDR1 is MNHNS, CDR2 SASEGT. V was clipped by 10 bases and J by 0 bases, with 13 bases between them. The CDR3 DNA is TGTGCCACCCGCCCGCGGGGCTCTGGAAACACCATATATTTT. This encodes CATRPRGSGNTIYF.

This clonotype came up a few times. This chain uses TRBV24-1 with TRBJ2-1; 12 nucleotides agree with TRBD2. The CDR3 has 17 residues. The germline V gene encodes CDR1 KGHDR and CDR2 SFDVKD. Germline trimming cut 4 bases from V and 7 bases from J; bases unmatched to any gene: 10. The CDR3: CATSDPSGTSGRNEQFF. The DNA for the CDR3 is TGTGCCACCAGTGACCCCAGTGGCACTAGCGGGAGGAATGAGCAGTTCTTC.

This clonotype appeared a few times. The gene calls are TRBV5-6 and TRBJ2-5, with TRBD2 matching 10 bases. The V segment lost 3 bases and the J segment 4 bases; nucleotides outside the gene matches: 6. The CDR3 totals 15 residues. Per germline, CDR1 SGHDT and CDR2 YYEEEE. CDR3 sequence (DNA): TGTGCCAGCAGCTCGTTAGCGGGAGGTAGAGAGACCCAGTACTTC. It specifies CASSSLAGGRETQYF. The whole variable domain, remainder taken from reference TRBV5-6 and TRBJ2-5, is DAGVTQSPTHLIKTRGQQVTLRCSPKSGHDTVSWYQQALGQGPQFIFQYYEEEERQRGNFPDRFSGHQFPNYSSELNVNALLLGDSALYLCASSSLAGGRETQYFGPGTRLLVL.

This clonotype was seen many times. The CDR3 bases are TGCAGTGCTACACCGGGACCACCTAGCAATGAGCAGTTCTTC. Amino acid sequence: CSATPGPPSNEQFF. V usage is TRBV20-1 and J usage is TRBJ2-1; D might be TRBD1 or TRBD2, each matching 5 bases. Germline CDR1 is DFQATT and CDR2 is SNEGSKA (reference sequence). Trimming removed 4 bases from V and 6 bases from J, with 16 bases in between. The CDR3 contains 14 residues.

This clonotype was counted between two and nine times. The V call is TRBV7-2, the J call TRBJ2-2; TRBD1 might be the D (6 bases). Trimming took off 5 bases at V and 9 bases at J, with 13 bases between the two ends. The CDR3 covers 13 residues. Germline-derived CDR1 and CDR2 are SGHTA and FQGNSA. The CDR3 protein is CASSPRTARELFF. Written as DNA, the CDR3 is TGTGCCAGCAGCCCCCGGACAGCAAGGGAGCTGTTTTTT. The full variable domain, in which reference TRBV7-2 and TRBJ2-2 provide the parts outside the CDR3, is GAGVSQSPSNKVTEKGKDVELRCDPISGHTALYWYRQSLGQGLEFLIYFQGNSAPDKSGLPSDRFSAERTGGSVSTLTIQRTQQEDSAVYLCASSPRTARELFFGEGSRLTVL.

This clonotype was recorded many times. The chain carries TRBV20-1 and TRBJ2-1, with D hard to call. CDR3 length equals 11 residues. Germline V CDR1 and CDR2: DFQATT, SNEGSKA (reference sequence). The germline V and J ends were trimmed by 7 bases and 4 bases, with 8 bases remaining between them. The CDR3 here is CSGDRYNEQFF. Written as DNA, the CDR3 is TGCAGTGGAGACCGTTACAATGAGCAGTTCTTC.

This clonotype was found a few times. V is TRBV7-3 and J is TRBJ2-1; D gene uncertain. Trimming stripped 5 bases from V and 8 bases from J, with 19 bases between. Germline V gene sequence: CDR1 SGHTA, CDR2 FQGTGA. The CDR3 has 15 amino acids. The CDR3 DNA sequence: TGTGCCAGCAGCCCCGATCGGGTACGGTACGATGAGCAGTTCTTC. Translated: CASSPDRVRYDEQFF. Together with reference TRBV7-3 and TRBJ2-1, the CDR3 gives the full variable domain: GAGVSQTPSNKVTEKGKYVELRCDPISGHTALYWYRQSLGQGPEFLIYFQGTGAADDSGLPNDRFFAVRPEGSVSTLKIQRTERGDSAVYLCASSPDRVRYDEQFFGPGTRLTVL.

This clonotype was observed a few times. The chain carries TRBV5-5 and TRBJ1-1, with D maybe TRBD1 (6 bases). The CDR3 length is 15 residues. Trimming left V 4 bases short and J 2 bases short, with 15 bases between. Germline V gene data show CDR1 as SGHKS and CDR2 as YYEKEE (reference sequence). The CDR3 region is CASSLDRQENTEAFF. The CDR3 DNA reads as TGTGCCAGCAGCCTCGACCGACAGGAAAACACTGAAGCTTTCTTT.